Sequencing of this T cell receptor (beta chain) was carried out in a study of T cell responses to AZD1222 COVID-19 vaccine. Measured with immunoSEQ multiplex PCR; TCRdb has only the in-frame clones, and not every one. The sample has 150,000 to 200,000 clones, 94% seen once. General study points: It should be noted that donors were predominantly white British and more often female, and clonal diversity was possibly underestimated. Spike-specific TCR repertoires showed rising breadth and depth after two AZD1222 doses.

A note on this clone: Its antigen is undetermined.

The CDR3 runs 17 residues. Germline V gives CDR1 KGHSH, CDR2 LQKENI. V was pared by 1 base and J by 0 bases, with 7 bases of the junction left unmatched. The TCR comes from an adult who received the AZD1222 COVID-19 vaccine. The rearrangement joins TRBV18 to TRBJ2-7; 9 bases match TRBD1. Specimen: peripheral blood, collected 28 days after the second AZD1222 dose. CDR3 nucleotide sequence: TGTGCCAGCTCACCACAGAGAACGGGACAGGGCTCCTACGAGCAGTACTTC. Amino acid sequence: CASSPQRTGQGSYEQYF.